The 25 T cell receptor beta chains below were found in one sample sequenced in a study of patients and donors after allogeneic stem cell transplantation. One entry per CDR3 protein results from TCRdb running MiXCR on the RT-PCR reads. This table has around 160,000 distinct CDR3 sequences, around 30% appearing once. The sequencing input was blood, either unsorted or a sorted T cell fraction (not recorded which). All receptors derive from a human donor who was either an allogeneic HSCT recipient or a stem cell or donor lymphocyte infusion donor (not recorded which). It is not recorded whose cells these are; they may come from a transplant donor.

This CDR3 is CASSLVAVEAFF. The CDR3 nucleotides are TGTGCCAGCAGTTTAGTGGCAGTTGAAGCTTTCTTT. This chain uses TRBV28 with TRBJ1-1; D ambiguous. The CDR3 is 12 amino acids. Germline V lookup: CDR1 MDHEN, CDR2 SYDVKM. V lost 2 bases to trimming and J lost 7 bases, with 8 bases between them. The full variable domain, completed using reference TRBV28 and TRBJ1-1, is DVKVTQSSRYLVKRTGEKVFLECVQDMDHENMFWYRQDPGLGLRLIYFSYDVKMKEKGDIPEGYSVSREKKERFSLILESASTNQTSMYLCASSLVAVEAFFGQGTRLTVV.

The chain couples TRBV10-3 to TRBJ2-6, with 7 nucleotides matching TRBD2. The CDR3 totals 15 residues. Trimming took 6 bases from V and 2 from J; bases not matched to a gene: 4. Germline values: CDR1 ENHRY, CDR2 SYGVKD. The CDR3 protein is CAIRTTSAGANVLTF. CDR3 sequence (DNA): TGTGCCATCAGAACCACTAGCGCTGGGGCCAACGTCCTGACTTTC.

The J gene is TRBJ2-3, the V gene TRBV20-1; tentatively, D is TRBD1 (6 bases). This CDR3 has 17 amino acids. V lost 4 bases, J lost 6 bases, and 26 bases lay in between. Germline V CDR1 and CDR2: DFQATT, SNEGSKA (reference sequence). CDR3 in amino acids: CSAKGPRSGTTLDTQYF. In nucleotides, the CDR3 is TGCAGTGCTAAGGGACCCCGGTCCGGGACAACTCTGGATACGCAGTATTTT.

This clonotype was seen repeatedly, ten times or more. The chain employs TRBV28 and TRBJ2-5; D is perhaps TRBD2 (6 bases). CDR3 length: 12 amino acids. Germline V gene sequence: CDR1 MDHEN, CDR2 SYDVKM. The V and J ends lost 4 bases and 5 bases respectively, with 8 bases between them. CDR3 amino acids: CASSSGGETQYF. CDR3 nucleotides: TGTGCCAGCAGTTCCGGAGGGGAGACCCAGTACTTC.

The chain combines TRBV24-1 with TRBJ2-5; 10 bases align to TRBD1. The CDR3 contains 16 residues. Looked up from germline, CDR1 is KGHDR and CDR2 is SFDVKD. J gave up 3 bases and V 4 bases, and 7 bases lay outside the gene matches. DNA for the CDR3: TGTGCCACCAGTGAAAGACCGGGACAGGGGAAAGAGACCCAGTACTTC. Its translation: CATSERPGQGKETQYF.

This chain uses TRBV6-5 with TRBJ1-3, with D possibly being TRBD1 (5 bases). The CDR3 totals 15 residues. Deletions cut 0 bases from V and 0 bases from J, with 6 bases between. Germline CDR1 MNHEY, CDR2 SVGAGI. The CDR3 DNA reads as TGTGCCAGCAGTTACTCCGGACACTCTGGAAACACCATATATTTT. This codes for CASSYSGHSGNTIYF.

This clonotype was detected a few times. This chain joins TRBV4-3 and TRBJ2-5, with 12 bases matching TRBD2. The V segment lost 2 bases and the J segment 0 bases; nucleotides outside the gene matches: 7. CDR1 is LGHNA, CDR2 YSLEER, per germline. This CDR3 comprises 18 residues. CDR3 residues: CASSQNPGTSGYQETQYF. CDR3 coding DNA: TGCGCCAGCAGCCAAAATCCGGGGACTAGCGGGTACCAAGAGACCCAGTACTTC.

This chain uses TRBV28 with TRBJ1-5; no reliable D call. Germline V gene data show CDR1 as MDHEN and CDR2 as SYDVKM. The CDR3 extends over 14 amino acids. Between the trimmed V and J ends, which lost 8 bases and 0 bases, there was a span of 11 bases. CDR3 amino acids: CASGPHDSNQPQHF. The CDR3, as DNA: TGTGCCAGCGGACCCCACGATAGCAATCAGCCCCAGCATTTT.

This sequence joins TRBV27 and TRBJ2-2; 10 bases fit TRBD2. Germline loops: CDR1 MNHEY, CDR2 SMNVEV (reference sequence). The J segment lost 0 bases and the V segment lost 1 base, leaving 8 bases of the junction unmatched. This CDR3 is 19 amino acids long. CDR3 loop: CASSLFPVAGGANTGELFF. The CDR3 DNA reads as TGTGCCAGCAGTTTATTCCCCGTAGCGGGAGGCGCGAACACCGGGGAGCTGTTTTTT.

The chain recombines TRBV12-3 or TRBV12-4 with TRBJ2-3; D ambiguous. The V gene lost 6 bases and the J gene lost 2 bases, with 21 bases spanning the gap. The CDR3 is made up of 17 amino acids. In DNA form, the CDR3 reads TGTGCCAGCAGCCGAGGAAGGTATCCCCTATCCACAGATACGCAGTATTTT. Translation gives CASSRGRYPLSTDTQYF.

A few counts support this clonotype. CDR3 coding DNA: TGTGCCAGCAGCCTTCGACAGATCGAGCAGTACTTC. This gives the protein CASSLRQIEQYF. The rearrangement joins TRBV5-5 to TRBJ2-7; TRBD1 might be the D (5 bases). V dropped 4 bases and J dropped 6 bases, with 11 bases sitting between them. This CDR3 has 12 amino acids. CDR1 is SGHKS and CDR2 is YYEKEE in the germline V gene (reference sequence).

V and J are TRBV5-6 and TRBJ1-4; a weak D match, TRBD1 (5 bases). The CDR3 is 14 residues long. Germline assignment: CDR1 SGHDT and CDR2 YYEEEE. V was pared by 2 bases and J by 7 bases, with 12 bases between. CDR3: CASSFGGALEKLFF. The CDR3 bases are TGTGCCAGCAGCTTCGGAGGGGCTCTTGAAAAACTGTTTTTT.

This clonotype was picked up a small number of times. The CDR3 sequence: CASSYEDYPYEQYF. The CDR3 DNA reads TGTGCCAGCAGTTACGAGGACTACCCCTACGAGCAGTACTTC. V usage is TRBV6-2 or TRBV6-3 and J usage is TRBJ2-7; possible D gene TRBD2, 6 bases. The CDR3 has 14 amino acids. Germline values: CDR1 MNHEY, CDR2 SVGEGT. V lost 2 bases and J lost 2, with 10 bases in between.

The rearrangement uses TRBV12-3 or TRBV12-4 and TRBJ2-1, with TRBD2 matching over 10 bases. The trim removed 6 bases at V and 5 bases at J, leaving 10 bases unmatched. CDR3 length: 16 residues. CDR3 region: CASSLESGRANNEQFF. The CDR3 bases are TGTGCCAGCAGCCTAGAAAGCGGGAGGGCCAACAATGAGCAGTTCTTC.

The CDR3 DNA is TGCGCCAGCAGCCTCGGGGACCTCAGATCACCCCTCCACTTT. This codes for CASSLGDLRSPLHF. This rearrangement joins TRBV5-1 to TRBJ1-6; a weak D match, TRBD1 (5 bases). Germline CDR1 is SGHRS and CDR2 is YFSETQ. The CDR3 has 14 amino acids. Between the trimmed V and J ends, which lost 4 bases and 10 bases, there was a span of 15 bases.

The V gene is TRBV5-1, the J gene TRBJ1-1; possibly TRBD1 for D (5 bases). The CDR3 runs 15 residues. The V end lost 0 bases, the J end lost 5 bases, and 14 bases lay between the germline ends. The germline gives CDR1 SGHRS, CDR2 YFSETQ. CDR3 coding DNA: TGCGCCAGCAGCTTGGCGGCTGGGGGTTCGACTGAAGCTTTCTTT. Translating it yields CASSLAAGGSTEAFF.

The chain is built from TRBV4-3 and TRBJ2-1, with D possibly matching TRBD2 (5 bases). This CDR3 comprises 16 residues. Germline V gives CDR1 LGHNA, CDR2 YSLEER. Trimming shortened V by 3 bases and J by 4 bases, and 16 bases separated the two germline ends. The CDR3 DNA reads TGCGCCAGCAGCCACACTCAAAGGAGGCATTACAATGAGCAGTTCTTC. As protein: CASSHTQRRHYNEQFF.

This rearrangement joins TRBV11-3 to TRBJ2-1; either TRBD1 or TRBD2 may fit D (5 bases each). The CDR3 spans 15 residues. From germline, CDR1 is SGHNT and CDR2 YENEEA. V gave up 0 bases and J gave up 7 bases, with 13 bases separating them. The CDR3 DNA reads as TGTGCCAGCAGCTTAGATGGGACCCCGGGGAATGAGCAGTTCTTC. Encoded protein: CASSLDGTPGNEQFF.

This clonotype was detected ten times or more. V usage is TRBV18 and J usage is TRBJ1-2; D is ambiguous. The V end lost 2 bases, the J end lost 2 bases, and 12 bases lay between the germline ends. Germline-derived CDR1 and CDR2 are KGHSH and LQKENI. This CDR3 spans 15 amino acids. CDR3 protein: CASSPDSPRNYGYTF. CDR3 DNA sequence: TGTGCCAGCTCACCAGACTCCCCGCGGAACTATGGCTACACCTTC.

This clonotype was seen more than once but under ten times. This sequence joins TRBV14 and TRBJ2-1; no clear D gene. Germline values: CDR1 SGHDN, CDR2 FVKESK. The CDR3 loop spans 16 amino acids. V was clipped by 4 bases and J by 0 bases, with 13 bases between them. For the CDR3, the DNA is TGTGCCAGCAGCCTCTATCAATTGAGCTCCTACAATGAGCAGTTCTTC. This encodes CASSLYQLSSYNEQFF.

This clonotype was observed a few times. This rearrangement joins TRBV6-5 to TRBJ2-1; the D gene is possibly TRBD2 (5 bases). Germline-derived CDR1 and CDR2 are MNHEY and SVGAGI. CDR3 length equals 14 residues. The ends were cut back, 3 bases at V and 0 bases at J, with 6 bases in the middle. The CDR3 region has the DNA TGTGCCAGCAGTTATACTAGCTCCTACAATGAGCAGTTCTTC. This translates into CASSYTSSYNEQFF.

The chain couples TRBV6-2 or TRBV6-3 to TRBJ2-1, with TRBD2 matching over 8 bases. The CDR3 spans 15 residues. V trimming: 5 bases; J trimming: 6 bases; junction bases outside the gene matches: 9. Germline V lookup: CDR1 MNHEY, CDR2 SVGEGT. The CDR3 loop reads CASSHKISGVNEQFF. Written as DNA, the CDR3 is TGTGCCAGCAGTCATAAGATTAGCGGGGTCAATGAGCAGTTCTTC.

CDR3 nucleotides: TGCGCCAGCAGCTCTCAGGGGCGCTCTGGAAACACCATATATTTT. Translated, it gives CASSSQGRSGNTIYF. The rearrangement uses TRBV5-1 and TRBJ1-3, with a tentative D call TRBD1 (6 bases). The CDR3 runs to 15 residues. Trimming pared 3 bases from V and 0 bases from J, leaving 10 bases between. Germline V gene data show CDR1 as SGHRS and CDR2 as YFSETQ. The complete variable domain, with remaining parts taken from reference TRBV5-1 and TRBJ1-3, reads KAGVTQTPRYLIKTRGQQVTLSCSPISGHRSVSWYQQTPGQGLQFLFEYFSETQRNKGNFPGRFSGRQFSNSRSEMNVSTLELGDSALYLCASSSQGRSGNTIYFGEGSWLTVV.

A few counts support this clonotype. The rearrangement uses TRBV5-1 and TRBJ2-1, with TRBD2 identical over 9 bases. The CDR3 extends over 14 amino acids. Per the germline V gene, CDR1 is SGHRS and CDR2 is YFSETQ. The junction had 11 bases not matched to a gene; V was cut back by 7 bases and J by 9 bases. In DNA form, the CDR3 reads TGCGCCAGCGCACCCAGGACTAGCGAGGGTGAGCAGTTCTTC. This translates into CASAPRTSEGEQFF.

The chain carries TRBV24-1 and TRBJ2-2, with a weak D call TRBD2 (6 bases). Trimming left V 1 base short and J 1 base short, with 9 bases between. The CDR3 length is 16 residues. Germline V lookup: CDR1 KGHDR, CDR2 SFDVKD. In nucleotides, the CDR3 is TGTGCCACCAGTGATTTATACGGGAGGAACACCGGGGAGCTGTTTTTT. Translation gives CATSDLYGRNTGELFF.